This entry lists 28 T cell receptor beta chains sequenced from one sample in a study of T cell responses to AZD1222 COVID-19 vaccine. Sequencing was performed with immunoSEQ multiplex PCR; in TCRdb, only in-frame clones are kept and a portion is missing. The repertoire consists of around 160,000 clones, with 80% to 90% occurring once and the leading ten covering about 4.7%. The starting material was peripheral blood, obtained on day 0 of AZD1222 vaccination. These receptors were taken from an adult in good health.

The V call is TRBV7-2, the J call TRBJ2-5; D is unclear. The CDR3 loop spans 13 amino acids. Germline CDR1 reads SGHTA; CDR2 reads FQGNSA. Trimming took off 3 bases at V and 4 bases at J, with 9 bases between the two ends. CDR3 protein: CASSFWAPETQYF. The CDR3 DNA follows: TGTGCCAGCAGCTTTTGGGCTCCAGAGACCCAGTACTTC.

This sequence joins TRBV19 and TRBJ1-2; TRBD1 agrees at 7 bases. With V trimmed by 6 bases and J by 8 bases, 9 bases remained unmatched. Germline CDR1 LNHDA, CDR2 SQIVND (reference sequence). CDR3 length: 13 residues. CDR3 coding DNA: TGTGCCAGTAGCCCCGACAGGGCGGGCGGCTACACCTTC. It encodes CASSPDRAGGYTF.

The chain combines TRBV2 with TRBJ1-2; D is uncertain. Per germline, CDR1 SNHLY and CDR2 FYNNEI. Deletions cut 5 bases from V and 3 bases from J, with 4 bases between. The CDR3 covers 11 residues. The chain's CDR3 is CASSSDYGYTF. For the CDR3, the DNA is TGTGCCAGCAGTTCGGACTATGGCTACACCTTC.

V gene TRBV7-2 combines with J gene TRBJ1-6; 9 nucleotides line up with TRBD1. The germline V gene has CDR1 SGHTA and CDR2 FQGNSA. The J segment lost 7 bases and the V segment lost 2 bases, leaving 3 bases of the junction unmatched. CDR3 size: 15 residues. The CDR3 is CASSLQGQGNSPLHF. CDR3 nucleotides: TGTGCCAGCAGCTTACAGGGACAGGGAAATTCACCCCTCCACTTT.

The V call is TRBV2, the J call TRBJ2-5; D might be TRBD2 (7 bases). CDR1 is SNHLY and CDR2 is FYNNEI in the germline V gene. V lost 10 bases and J lost 5, with 17 bases in between. CDR3 size: 13 residues. CDR3 protein: CATAGGRQETQYF. In DNA form, the CDR3 reads TGTGCCACCGCCGGGGGGCGTCAGGAGACCCAGTACTTC.

Comment on this clone: Other DNA sequences in the same sample also yield this CDR3. V gene TRBV7-3 combines with J gene TRBJ2-1; 9 bases are shared with TRBD2. Germline V lookup: CDR1 SGHTA, CDR2 FQGTGA. The CDR3 covers 14 residues. The ends lost 5 bases at V and 7 bases at J; junction bases unmatched: 6. The CDR3: CASSLSGRRNEQFF. The CDR3 nucleotides read TGTGCCAGCAGCCTGAGCGGGAGGAGGAATGAGCAGTTCTTC.

The chain combines TRBV6-2 or TRBV6-3 with TRBJ2-7; D is unclear. The germline gives CDR1 MNHEY, CDR2 SVGEGT. V lost 3 bases and J lost 1, with 13 bases in between. The CDR3 runs 15 residues. The CDR3 DNA follows: TGTGCCAGCAGTTATTCGGGCAGGCGTTCCTACGAGCAGTACTTC. Amino acid sequence: CASSYSGRRSYEQYF.

The rearrangement joins TRBV7-2 to TRBJ2-1; the match to TRBD2 covers 7 bases. CDR3 length equals 17 residues. The trim removed 7 bases at V and 5 bases at J, leaving 17 bases unmatched. Germline CDR1 and CDR2: SGHTA and FQGNSA. The CDR3 region has the DNA TGTGCCAGCACCCTCTCTAGCGGAGTAAGAAGCAACAATGAGCAGTTCTTC. Translating gives CASTLSSGVRSNNEQFF.

This chain joins TRBV28 and TRBJ2-1, with TRBD2 matching 11 bases. V lost 6 bases, J lost 6 bases, and 7 bases stayed unmatched. This CDR3 has 15 amino acids. The germline CDR1 and CDR2 sequences are MDHEN and SYDVKM. The CDR3 here is CASRIGTSGRNEQFF. CDR3 nucleotides: TGTGCCAGCAGAATAGGGACTAGCGGTCGCAATGAGCAGTTCTTC.

Only one count was recorded for this clone. CDR3 amino acids: CASSFYRGNTEAFF. In nucleotides, the CDR3 is TGTGCCAGCAGCTTTTACAGGGGGAACACTGAAGCTTTCTTT. The V gene is TRBV7-2, the J gene TRBJ1-1; 7 nucleotides line up with TRBD1. CDR3 length: 14 residues. V trimming: 3 bases; J trimming: 1 base; junction bases outside the gene matches: 2. The germline CDR1 and CDR2 sequences are SGHTA and FQGNSA.

The chain employs TRBV14 and TRBJ2-7, with TRBD2 identical over 9 bases. The CDR3 runs to 16 residues. CDR1 is SGHDN, CDR2 FVKESK, per germline. The V segment lost 4 bases and the J segment 0 bases; nucleotides outside the gene matches: 7. CDR3 loop: CASSLPRSGSSYEQYF. The CDR3 coding sequence is TGTGCCAGCAGCCTCCCCCGTAGCGGGAGCTCCTACGAGCAGTACTTC.

The rearrangement uses TRBV12-3 or TRBV12-4 and TRBJ2-7; a weak D match, TRBD2 (6 bases). V was shortened by 6 bases and J by 3 bases, with 12 bases between the two germline ends. The CDR3 is 13 residues long. The CDR3 coding sequence is TGTGCCAGCAGGCGAGCGGGCCGCTACGAGCAGTACTTC. This encodes CASRRAGRYEQYF.

This chain uses TRBV13 with TRBJ2-3; 12 nucleotides align to TRBD2. J lost 3 bases, V lost 5 bases, and 6 bases had no gene match. The CDR3 has 16 amino acids. Per germline, CDR1 PRHDT and CDR2 FYEKMQ (reference sequence). CDR3 residues: CASSLRLAGVTDTQYF. The CDR3 DNA reads TGTGCCAGCAGCCTACGACTAGCGGGAGTGACAGATACGCAGTATTTT.

The V and J genes are TRBV28 and TRBJ1-3, with D perhaps TRBD1 (5 bases). This CDR3 region has 15 residues. The V end was cut by 2 bases, the J end by 0 bases, with 8 bases between. Germline CDR1 reads MDHEN; CDR2 reads SYDVKM. CDR3 in amino acids: CASSLPGTSGNTIYF. The CDR3 region has the DNA TGTGCCAGCAGTTTACCAGGGACCTCTGGAAACACCATATATTTT.

V gene TRBV9 combines with J gene TRBJ1-5, with D maybe TRBD1 (6 bases). The CDR3 consists of 14 residues. Germline V CDR1 and CDR2: SGDLS, YYNGEE. V lost 1 base, J lost 7 bases, and 12 bases lay in between. The CDR3 region is CASSVREGGQPQHF. The CDR3 coding sequence is TGTGCCAGCAGCGTAAGAGAAGGGGGACAGCCCCAGCATTTT.

The J gene is TRBJ1-2, the V gene TRBV5-4, with 7 bases matching TRBD1. Germline V gene lookup returns CDR1 SGHNT and CDR2 YYREEE (reference sequence). With 3 bases clipped from V and 0 bases from J, the junction kept 2 bases outside the gene matches. CDR3 size: 14 residues. The CDR3 DNA is TGTGCCAGCAGCTGGGACAGAACTAACTATGGCTACACCTTC. Translated: CASSWDRTNYGYTF.

This clone was observed a single time. The chain combines TRBV28 with TRBJ1-1, with 10 bases aligning to TRBD1. The CDR3 covers 17 residues. Germline V gene data show CDR1 as MDHEN and CDR2 as SYDVKM. Trimming cost V 6 bases and J 2 bases; bases outside gene matches: 12. DNA for the CDR3: TGTGCCAGCAGCTTACCCCCGGGACAGGGGCTAAACACTGAAGCTTTCTTT. Translation gives CASSLPPGQGLNTEAFF.

The chain is built from TRBV24-1 and TRBJ1-2, with 7 nucleotides matching TRBD1. The CDR3 is 15 residues long. The V gene end was trimmed by 4 bases and the J gene end by 3 bases; junction bases not matched to a gene: 7. The germline CDR1 and CDR2 sequences are KGHDR and SFDVKD. The CDR3 here is CATSDNTGQHYGYTF. Here the CDR3 DNA reads TGTGCCACCAGTGACAATACGGGACAGCACTATGGCTACACCTTC.

This chain connects TRBV18 to TRBJ2-1; 7 bases fit TRBD1. Germline V gene lookup returns CDR1 KGHSH and CDR2 LQKENI. This CDR3 has 15 amino acids. J gave up 6 bases and V 3 bases, and 8 bases lay outside the gene matches. CDR3 coding DNA: TGTGCCAGCTCACCGACAGACAGGGCCGGCAATGAGCAGTTCTTC. As protein: CASSPTDRAGNEQFF.

The rearrangement joins TRBV28 to TRBJ2-7; D may be TRBD2 (6 bases). This CDR3 is built from 13 residues. Germline CDR1 and CDR2: MDHEN and SYDVKM. Trimming cost V 4 bases and J 4 bases, with 11 bases left between them. CDR3 sequence: CASSSGTFYEQYF. The CDR3 region has the DNA TGTGCCAGCAGTTCTGGGACTTTTTACGAGCAGTACTTC.

The V and J genes are TRBV5-5 and TRBJ2-5, with D possibly being TRBD1 (5 bases). V was clipped by 5 bases and J by 0 bases, with 11 bases between them. This CDR3 contains 14 residues. The germline V gene encodes CDR1 SGHKS and CDR2 YYEKEE (reference sequence). This CDR3 reads CASRQQGNQETQYF. The CDR3 DNA reads as TGTGCCAGCAGACAGCAGGGTAACCAAGAGACCCAGTACTTC. Combining the CDR3 with reference TRBV5-5 and TRBJ2-5 gives the whole variable domain DAGVTQSPTHLIKTRGQQVTLRCSPISGHKSVSWYQQVLGQGPQFIFQYYEKEERGRGNFPDRFSARQFPNYSSELNVNALLLGDSALYLCASRQQGNQETQYFGPGTRLLVL.

CDR3 DNA sequence: TGTGCCAGCAGCTTAGTAAGCAATGAGCAGTTCTTC. Encoded protein: CASSLVSNEQFF. The chain combines TRBV7-9 with TRBJ2-1; D gene uncertain. The CDR3 consists of 12 residues. Trimming removed 1 base from V and 6 bases from J, with 4 bases in between. Germline lookup yields CDR1 SEHNR and CDR2 FQNEAQ (reference sequence).

This chain joins TRBV11-3 and TRBJ2-3, with D perhaps given as TRBD1 or TRBD2 (5 bases each). Germline V CDR1 and CDR2: SGHNT, YENEEA. The CDR3 extends over 17 amino acids. The V end lost 0 bases, the J end lost 6 bases, and 19 bases lay between the germline ends. The CDR3 sequence is CASSLDSVGTGLDTQYF. CDR3 sequence (DNA): TGTGCCAGCAGCTTAGATAGCGTCGGGACGGGTTTGGATACGCAGTATTTT.

The chain joins TRBV5-6 to TRBJ2-1; 8 nucleotides agree with TRBD1. V shed 5 bases, J shed 3 bases, and the junction held 7 bases outside the gene matches. The CDR3 extends over 15 amino acids. Germline V gene lookup returns CDR1 SGHDT and CDR2 YYEEEE. The CDR3 DNA follows: TGTGCCAGCAGTCGTACGGGACAGGTCTACAATGAGCAGTTCTTC. It specifies CASSRTGQVYNEQFF.

The rearrangement links TRBV7-8 to TRBJ1-2; tentatively, D is TRBD1 (5 bases). The V and J ends lost 5 bases and 0 bases respectively, with 16 bases between them. The CDR3 consists of 16 residues. Germline V gene sequence: CDR1 SGHVS, CDR2 FQNEAQ. The CDR3 loop is CASSPRTPTTNYGYTF. The CDR3 nucleotides are TGTGCCAGCAGCCCGCGGACACCGACAACTAACTATGGCTACACCTTC.

The chain has TRBV30 and TRBJ1-2; D gene ambiguous. The CDR3 sequence is 13 residues long. Germline loops: CDR1 GTSNPN, CDR2 SVGIG (reference sequence). The ends were cut back, 3 bases at V and 5 bases at J, with 13 bases in the middle. The chain's CDR3 is CAWRSGEAYGYTF. For the CDR3, the DNA is TGTGCCTGGAGGTCGGGAGAAGCTTATGGCTACACCTTC.

With respect to this clone: Other DNA sequences in this specimen translate into the identical CDR3. The rearrangement uses TRBV5-1 and TRBJ2-1; D uncertain. The CDR3 sequence is 11 residues long. Germline loops: CDR1 SGHRS, CDR2 YFSETQ. V lost 2 bases and J 4 bases, leaving 1 base between the germline ends. For the CDR3, the DNA is TGCGCCAGCAGCTTATACAATGAGCAGTTCTTC. It codes for CASSLYNEQFF.

The V gene is TRBV24-1, the J gene TRBJ1-2, with unresolved D. This CDR3 has 14 amino acids. Germline V gene sequence: CDR1 KGHDR, CDR2 SFDVKD. Trimming stripped 4 bases from V and 2 bases from J, with 10 bases between. The CDR3 DNA is TGTGCCACCAGTGACATTACAGAGAACTATGGCTACACCTTC. Its translation: CATSDITENYGYTF.